Listed below are T cell receptor beta chains from one sample, sequenced in a study of spatial heterogeneity in lung cancer. One entry per CDR3 protein results from TCRdb running MiXCR on the 5' RACE reads. The sample shows about 13,000 distinct CDR3 sequences, over 5.5% of them seen only once. The source was lung tumor tissue, collected at surgery. All receptors derive from a female donor with early-stage non-small cell lung cancer. The CDR3 runs from the conserved cysteine through the conserved F or W. Fields, in order: D gene, J gene, V gene, clone size, CDR3 DNA, CDR3 protein. A D gene is named only where the DNA matches it firmly. Not every row has a clone size; where given, it reads once, few, many or a size class.

- TRBJ2-5 TRBV4-1 many TGCGCCAGCAGCCTGGACATAAACCAAGAGACCCAGTACTTC CASSLDINQETQYF
- TRBJ2-2 TRBV11-2 medium-sized TGTGCCAGCAGCTTAGCTTCGGGGCCGGGGACCGGGGAGCTGTTTTTT CASSLASGPGTGELFF
TRBD1 TRBJ1-5 TRBV5-5 many TGTGCCAGCAGCTATACAGGGGACAAAAATCAGCCCCAGCATTTT CASSYTGDKNQPQHF
- TRBJ2-2 TRBV5-1 many TGCGCCAGCAGCTTTCAACGTCACACCGGGGAGCTGTTTTTT CASSFQRHTGELFF
- TRBJ2-7 TRBV9 few TGTGCCAGCAGCGTTGGGGGAGTGGGGTCCTACGAGCAGTACTTC CASSVGGVGSYEQYF
TRBD1 TRBJ2-1 TRBV15 many TGTGCCACCAGCAGATGGGACAGGGGGCAAGATGAGCAGTTCTTC CATSRWDRGQDEQFF
TRBD1 TRBJ1-2 TRBV6-5 many TGTGCCAGCAGACTACAGGGGGCGGATGGCTACACCTTC CASRLQGADGYTF
TRBD1 TRBJ2-1 TRBV9 - TGTGCCAGCAGCGTAAACTGGGACAGGGCGGAGGATGAGCAGTTCTTC CASSVNWDRAEDEQFF
- TRBJ1-1 TRBV7-8 many TGTGCCAGCAGCTCGCGATTAAACACTGAAGCTTTCTTT CASSSRLNTEAFF
- TRBJ2-1 TRBV11-2 many TGTGCCAGCAGCTCGCTTTTAAGGGGGGGCCGGGAGCAGTTCTTC CASSSLLRGGREQFF
TRBD1 TRBJ2-3 TRBV29-1 many TGCAGCGTTGAAGGACAGGGGTACACAGATACGCAGTATTTT CSVEGQGYTDTQYF
- TRBJ2-2 TRBV20-1 medium-sized TGCAGTGTCCCCAAGCCGCATACCAACACCGGGGAGCTGTTTTTT CSVPKPHTNTGELFF